What follows are 28 T cell receptor beta chains derived from one specimen sequenced in a study of regulatory T cells in long-lasting Graves disease. Arm-PCR of CDR3 regions and iRepertoire HTBI primers were the basis on which TCR beta libraries were built. From the multiplex PCR reads, TCRdb called clonotypes with MiXCR, one entry per CDR3 protein. The repertoire holds 350,000 to 450,000 distinct CDR3 sequences, with about a sixth as singletons. Time point given: newly diagnosed GD, antithyroid drugs for less than 3 months. RNA extracted from PBMCs served as the sequencing template. These data were likewise used in another study, on T cells in Graves' hyperthyroidism and ophthalmopathy.

Sequencing was performed on peripheral blood mononuclear cells (PBMCs), taken at new diagnosis, from a patient treated with antithyroid drugs. The origin of the receptors is a man aged 35 to 55 with Graves disease.

This clonotype was counted ten times or more. CDR3 sequence: CTPPRGGGETQYF. CDR3 DNA: TGCACTCCGCCGAGGGGGGGTGGGGAGACCCAGTACTTC. V and J are TRBV20-1 and TRBJ2-5; D is possibly TRBD2 (7 bases). The CDR3 loop spans 13 amino acids. Germline V gene data show CDR1 as DFQATT and CDR2 as SNEGSKA (reference sequence).

The table lists this clonotype with many counts. J is TRBJ2-7 and V is TRBV4-1, with D maybe TRBD1 (6 bases). V was cut by 5 bases and J by 4 bases, with 18 bases left in between. Germline CDR1 is MGHRA and CDR2 is YSYEKL. The CDR3 is made up of 15 amino acids. The CDR3 sequence is CASSSPGASSYEQYF. The CDR3 DNA is TGCGCCAGCAGCTCCCCAGGGGCCTCTTCGTACGAGCAGTACTTC.

This clonotype has a count of ten or more. The gene calls are TRBV5-1 and TRBJ1-1; 10 positions match TRBD1. Trimming took 4 bases from V and 6 from J; bases not matched to a gene: 3. The germline gives CDR1 SGHRS, CDR2 YFSETQ. This CDR3 has 13 residues. CDR3 sequence (DNA): TGCGCCAGCAGCGGGGACAGGGGCCCTGAAGCTTTCTTT. Its protein is CASSGDRGPEAFF.

This clonotype was seen at least ten times. In nucleotides, the CDR3 is TGTGCCAGCAGTTCCGGGACTAGCAGAGCCTACGAGCAGTACTTC. This translates into CASSSGTSRAYEQYF. The chain links TRBV12-3 or TRBV12-4 to TRBJ2-7; 9 positions agree with TRBD2. V trimming: 4 bases; J trimming: 2 bases; junction bases outside the gene matches: 6. The CDR3 consists of 15 residues.

This clonotype was seen repeatedly, ten times or more. The chain recombines TRBV11-2 with TRBJ1-1, with 7 bases aligning to TRBD1. The V gene end was trimmed by 4 bases and the J gene end by 6 bases; junction bases not matched to a gene: 8. The CDR3 runs to 14 residues. CDR1 is SGHAT and CDR2 is FQNNGV in the germline V gene. Here the CDR3 reads CASSSHLGTAEAFF. The CDR3 region has the DNA TGTGCCAGCAGCTCCCACTTAGGGACAGCTGAAGCTTTCTTT.

About this clonotype: Mismatch with germline at one junction end may stem from a read error. V gene TRBV2 combines with J gene TRBJ1-4, with D possibly TRBD1 on 5 matching bases. From germline, CDR1 is SNHLY and CDR2 FYNNEI. The CDR3 consists of 16 residues. In nucleotides, the CDR3 is TGTGCCAGCAGTGAAAACGGGCAGGGAGCTAATGAAGAACTGTTTTTT. It encodes CASSENGQGANEELFF.

The chain carries TRBV5-1 and TRBJ2-5, with unresolved D. The CDR3 has 15 residues. V was clipped by 0 bases and J by 7 bases, with 16 bases between them. In germline, CDR1 is SGHRS, CDR2 YFSETQ. The CDR3 region is CASSLASNSIGTQYF. CDR3 DNA: TGCGCCAGCAGCTTGGCCTCGAACTCGATAGGGACCCAGTACTTC. The full variable domain, in which reference TRBV5-1 and TRBJ2-5 provide the parts outside the CDR3, is KAGVTQTPRYLIKTRGQQVTLSCSPISGHRSVSWYQQTPGQGLQFLFEYFSETQRNKGNFPGRFSGRQFSNSRSEMNVSTLELGDSALYLCASSLASNSIGTQYFGPGTRLLVL.

This clonotype showed up just a few times. The V gene is TRBV9, the J gene TRBJ2-1, with 7 bases matching TRBD2. Losses at the gene ends were 1 base for V and 0 bases for J; bases not matched to a gene: 10. This CDR3 is 18 amino acids long. The germline V gene encodes CDR1 SGDLS and CDR2 YYNGEE. The chain's CDR3 is CASSVSSGRASSYNEQFF. Here the CDR3 DNA reads TGTGCCAGCAGCGTAAGTTCGGGGAGGGCTAGCTCCTACAATGAGCAGTTCTTC.

This clonotype was recorded at least ten times. The V and J genes are TRBV4-1 and TRBJ1-5; a weak D match, TRBD1 (5 bases). V shed 1 base and J shed 9 bases, with 16 bases lying between them. The CDR3 contains 15 residues. Per the germline V gene, CDR1 is MGHRA and CDR2 is YSYEKL. CDR3 coding DNA: TGCGCCAGCAGCCAAGCCAAGGGGAGGGCATGGCCCCAGCATTTT. This sequence encodes CASSQAKGRAWPQHF.

The chain has TRBV19 and TRBJ1-6, with D maybe TRBD1 (6 bases). Germline-derived CDR1 and CDR2 are LNHDA and SQIVND (reference sequence). V was cut by 4 bases and J by 8 bases, with 18 bases left in between. This CDR3 has 16 residues. CDR3 loop: CASSTLIQGTDSPLHF. The CDR3 region has the DNA TGTGCCAGTAGTACTCTGATTCAGGGGACGGATTCACCCCTCCACTTT.

Only one count was recorded for this clonotype. A single base is all that separates this from a far larger clone, so a read error is likely. This rearrangement joins TRBV28 to TRBJ2-7, with D tentatively TRBD1 (5 bases). This CDR3 has 13 amino acids. With 2 bases removed from V and 3 bases from J, the gap between germline ends came to 8 bases. Germline V gene data show CDR1 as MDHEN and CDR2 as SYDVKM. CDR3 nucleotide sequence: TGTGCCAGCAGTTTACCAGGACACTACGAGCAGTACTTC. Translation gives CASSLPGHYEQYF.

To note about this clonotype: One base away lies a much larger clone, so this may be a sequencing read error. The genes are TRBV7-8 and TRBJ2-3, with D unclear. The CDR3 has 16 residues. V gave up 5 bases and J gave up 8 bases, with 23 bases separating them. In germline, CDR1 is SGHVS, CDR2 FQNEAQ. The DNA for the CDR3 is TGTGCCAGCAGCGCAGACGGTCCTAGTAGACTTGCTACGCAGTATTTT. Protein: CASSADGPSRLATQYF.

The count of this clonotype is one. The gene calls are TRBV2 and TRBJ2-5; the D gene is possibly TRBD1 (6 bases). V was trimmed by 1 base and J by 3 bases, leaving 9 bases between them. The germline V gene encodes CDR1 SNHLY and CDR2 FYNNEI. CDR3 size: 14 residues. This chain's CDR3 is CASSEEGVKETQYF. The DNA of the CDR3 is TGTGCCAGCAGTGAAGAGGGGGTTAAAGAGACCCAGTACTTC.

The rearrangement uses TRBV20-1 and TRBJ2-3; 8 bases map to TRBD2. The CDR3 extends over 15 amino acids. Germline trimming cut 6 bases from V and 0 bases from J; bases unmatched to any gene: 8. Germline CDR1 DFQATT, CDR2 SNEGSKA (reference sequence). The CDR3 coding sequence is TGCAGTGCCATAAGCGGGGGCGTCAGCACAGATACGCAGTATTTT. It yields the protein CSAISGGVSTDTQYF.

This clonotype was found a few times. This is likely an artifact of a read error, given a far larger clone one base away. The V gene is TRBV2, the J gene TRBJ2-3; TRBD2 agrees at 13 bases. The assigned J gene may be wrong: the sequence end matches TRBJ2-7 better. The CDR3 is made up of 16 amino acids. Looked up from germline, CDR1 is SNHLY and CDR2 is FYNNEI. The CDR3 protein is CASNRLAGGRYHEQYF. The DNA for the CDR3 is TGTGCCAGCAACCGACTAGCGGGGGGACGATACCATGAGCAGTACTTC.

This clonotype was seen at least ten times. V gene TRBV28 combines with J gene TRBJ1-1, with 7 bases aligning to TRBD1. The CDR3 is 14 residues long. CDR1 and CDR2 from the germline V gene are MDHEN and SYDVKM. J was trimmed by 1 base and V by 6 bases; bases with no gene match: 5. The CDR3 sequence: CASRLTGPNTEAFF. CDR3 nucleotide sequence: TGTGCCAGCAGGCTGACAGGGCCGAACACTGAAGCTTTCTTT.

This clonotype showed up just a few times. The rearrangement joins TRBV7-3 to TRBJ2-5; 9 bases are a match to TRBD1. CDR3 length equals 17 residues. In germline, CDR1 is SGHTA, CDR2 FQGTGA. V was clipped by 0 bases and J by 5 bases; unmatched bases: 10. CDR3 nucleotides: TGTGCCAGCAGCTTAACCGGCGGGACAGGGTATGCGGAGACCCAGTACTTC. It is translated as CASSLTGGTGYAETQYF.

The rearrangement joins TRBV6-2 or TRBV6-3 to TRBJ2-3; 12 bases are a match to TRBD2. Germline lookup yields CDR1 MNHEY and CDR2 SVGEGT. This CDR3 has 16 residues. The junction had 7 bases not matched to a gene; V was cut back by 4 bases and J by 5 bases. Here the CDR3 reads CASSSGTSGRRDTQYF. In DNA, the CDR3 is TGTGCCAGCAGTTCCGGGACTAGCGGGCGGAGAGATACGCAGTATTTT.

This sequence joins TRBV29-1 and TRBJ1-5; no reliable D call. CDR3 size: 15 residues. CDR1 and CDR2 (germline): SQVTM, ANQGSEA. Trimming took 0 bases from V and 7 from J, leaving 16 bases between them. In DNA form, the CDR3 reads TGCAGCGTTGAAGATCCGAAGGAGGTTTGCCAGCCCCAGCATTTT. This translates into CSVEDPKEVCQPQHF.

The table lists this clonotype with many counts. The genes are TRBV11-3 and TRBJ2-3; 8 positions match TRBD2. The CDR3 extends over 16 amino acids. CDR1 and CDR2 (germline): SGHNT, YENEEA. V lost 1 base to trimming and J lost 4 bases; unmatched junction nucleotides: 7. The CDR3, as DNA: TGTGCCAGCAGCTTAGGGGCGGGGGGCATCGCAGATACGCAGTATTTT. Translating it yields CASSLGAGGIADTQYF.

This clonotype was recorded many times. The chain has TRBV28 and TRBJ2-1; 10 bases match TRBD1. The CDR3 is 12 amino acids. V trimming: 8 bases; J trimming: 10 bases; junction bases outside the gene matches: 5. CDR1 is MDHEN and CDR2 is SYDVKM in the germline V gene. CDR3 region: CASWDRGREQFF. CDR3 sequence (DNA): TGTGCCAGCTGGGACAGGGGACGCGAGCAGTTCTTC.

A few counts support this clonotype. This chain links TRBV20-1 with TRBJ2-5; TRBD2 agrees at 7 bases. Germline CDR1 DFQATT, CDR2 SNEGSKA (reference sequence). This CDR3 spans 13 amino acids. The V segment lost 2 bases and the J segment 5 bases; nucleotides outside the gene matches: 5. CDR3 residues: CSARPGLRETQYF. The CDR3 nucleotides are TGCAGTGCTAGACCGGGACTACGTGAGACCCAGTACTTC.

As to this clonotype: Possible read error: a much larger clone is one base away. The CDR3, as DNA: TGTGCCACCAGTGATGGACAAATTAGTGAAAAACTGTTTTTT. Translated: CATSDGQISEKLFF. The chain combines TRBV24-1 with TRBJ1-4, with a weak D call TRBD1 (5 bases). Trimming left V 3 bases short and J 7 bases short, with 11 bases between. Germline CDR1 KGHDR, CDR2 SFDVKD. The CDR3 extends over 14 amino acids.

This rearrangement joins TRBV4-1 to TRBJ2-1; the D gene is possibly TRBD1 (5 bases). Per germline, CDR1 MGHRA and CDR2 YSYEKL. This CDR3 region has 14 residues. V was cut by 8 bases and J by 3 bases, with 14 bases left in between. The CDR3 loop is CASRQGALYNEQFF. The CDR3 DNA follows: TGCGCCAGCCGACAAGGGGCTCTCTACAATGAGCAGTTCTTC.

As regards this clonotype: Since a much larger clone is just one base distant, this may be a read error. The rearrangement uses TRBV12-3 or TRBV12-4 and TRBJ2-1; tentatively, D is TRBD1 (6 bases). The V gene lost 5 bases and the J gene lost 1 base, with 15 bases spanning the gap. The CDR3 runs 16 residues. CDR3 nucleotides: TGTGCCAGCAGTCCATCTAGCAGGGGTTCCTACAATGAGCAGTTCTTC. It translates to CASSPSSRGSYNEQFF.

This clonotype was seen at least ten times. The gene calls are TRBV5-1 and TRBJ1-4, with 12 bases identical to TRBD1. Germline CDR1 reads SGHRS; CDR2 reads YFSETQ. The trim removed 4 bases at V and 7 bases at J, leaving 11 bases unmatched. The CDR3 runs to 17 residues. CDR3 in amino acids: CASSDGTGGVGGEKLFF. Here the CDR3 DNA reads TGCGCCAGCAGCGACGGGACAGGGGGCGTTGGCGGTGAAAAACTGTTTTTT.

This clonotype came up many times. The chain is built from TRBV11-2 and TRBJ2-7, with 8 nucleotides matching TRBD1. Trimming took 3 bases from V and 0 from J; bases not matched to a gene: 4. Germline V CDR1 and CDR2: SGHAT, FQNNGV. This CDR3 spans 15 amino acids. The CDR3 bases are TGTGCCAGCAGCTTTTCCCAGGGGGCCTCCTACGAGCAGTACTTC. Protein: CASSFSQGASYEQYF. The entire variable domain, with the rest obtained from reference TRBV11-2 and TRBJ2-7, is as follows: EAGVAQSPRYKIIEKRQSVAFWCNPISGHATLYWYQQILGQGPKLLIQFQNNGVVDDSQLPKDRFSAERLKGVDSTLKIQPAKLEDSAVYLCASSFSQGASYEQYFGPGTRLTVT.

There are many counts of this clonotype. J is TRBJ2-3 and V is TRBV10-3, with D possibly matching TRBD2 (6 bases). This CDR3 contains 16 residues. CDR1 and CDR2 (germline): ENHRY, SYGVKD. V was trimmed by 3 bases and J by 4 bases, leaving 17 bases between them. The CDR3 DNA reads as TGTGCCATCAGTGAACAGTTCGGGGGAGCCGCAGATACGCAGTATTTT. This gives the protein CAISEQFGGAADTQYF.